These 21 T cell receptor beta chains came from one sample sequenced in a study of shared clonotypes between healthy human individuals. Measured with immunoSEQ multiplex PCR; TCRdb has only the in-frame clones, and not every one. Of roughly 2 million clones in the sample, almost 96% were seen once. Sequencing was done on a sample of naive CD4+ T cells sorted from blood. Subset specified: CD45RA+ positively selected. The receptors derive from a man aged 18-30 years in good health.

Notes on this clone: This CDR3 is also generated by other DNA sequences in the sample. This chain links TRBV6-1 with TRBJ1-5, with D unresolved. V lost 2 bases to trimming and J lost 0 bases, with 5 bases between them. Germline CDR1 MNHNS, CDR2 SASEGT. The CDR3 contains 14 residues. The CDR3 nucleotides read TGTGCCAGCAGTGAATTGGATAGCAATCAGCCCCAGCATTTT. Residues: CASSELDSNQPQHF.

This clone is a singleton in its sample. J is TRBJ1-1 and V is TRBV6-5; 9 bases align to TRBD1. Trimming at V came to 7 bases and at J to 8 bases, leaving 14 bases not matched to a gene. The CDR3 runs to 15 residues. Germline V gene data show CDR1 as MNHEY and CDR2 as SVGAGI. CDR3 nucleotides: TGTGCCAGCAACCCGGCCAGACAGGGGGTTTCAGAAGCTTTCTTT. Translation gives CASNPARQGVSEAFF.

The chain has TRBV5-1 and TRBJ1-2; a possible D gene is TRBD1 (6 bases). Germline lookup yields CDR1 SGHRS and CDR2 YFSETQ. Trimming pared 0 bases from V and 4 bases from J, leaving 16 bases between. CDR3 length: 16 residues. The CDR3 DNA sequence: TGCGCCAGCAGCTTGGACGGCAGGGGAGGGGCCTATGGCTACACCTTC. Translated: CASSLDGRGGAYGYTF.

The chain links TRBV10-3 to TRBJ1-1; maybe TRBD1 (5 bases). Germline V gene lookup returns CDR1 ENHRY and CDR2 SYGVKD. V was clipped by 10 bases and J by 7 bases, with 16 bases between them. There are 12 residues in the CDR3. The CDR3 DNA sequence: TGTGCCACCTGTCCAGGGTCCGGTGAAGCTTTCTTT. It translates to CATCPGSGEAFF.

A remark on this clone: Distinct nucleotide sequences in the sample also encode this CDR3. The V gene is TRBV6-6, the J gene TRBJ1-1; D unresolved. CDR1 and CDR2 (germline): MNHNY, SVGAGI (reference sequence). The CDR3 extends over 11 amino acids. Trimming shortened V by 6 bases and J by 1 base, and 3 bases separated the two germline ends. CDR3 protein: CASSRNTEAFF. The CDR3 region has the DNA TGTGCCAGCAGCAGGAACACTGAAGCTTTCTTT.

As concerns this clone: The sample contains more than one DNA sequence encoding this CDR3. V gene TRBV4-1 combines with J gene TRBJ2-5; D not resolved. Trimming shortened V by 1 base and J by 4 bases, and 10 bases separated the two germline ends. Looked up from germline, CDR1 is MGHRA and CDR2 is YSYEKL. CDR3 size: 14 residues. This CDR3 reads CASSQVFGVETQYF. In DNA form, the CDR3 reads TGCGCCAGCAGCCAAGTTTTTGGCGTAGAGACCCAGTACTTC.

V is TRBV7-8 and J is TRBJ1-4, with 8 bases fitting TRBD1. With 5 bases clipped from V and 4 bases from J, the junction kept 3 bases outside the gene matches. Germline V gene sequence: CDR1 SGHVS, CDR2 FQNEAQ. This CDR3 spans 14 amino acids. The DNA of the CDR3 is TGTGCCAGCAGCACCGACAGGGGTAATGAAAAACTGTTTTTT. Translating it yields CASSTDRGNEKLFF.

The chain combines TRBV7-9 with TRBJ1-1; no definite D call. The CDR3 covers 16 residues. Germline V gene lookup returns CDR1 SEHNR and CDR2 FQNEAQ (reference sequence). Between the trimmed V and J ends, which lost 5 bases and 8 bases, there was a span of 24 bases. The CDR3 sequence is CASSRLGGQYQHEAFF. CDR3 nucleotide sequence: TGTGCCAGCAGCCGGCTTGGAGGGCAGTACCAACACGAAGCTTTCTTT.

Concerning this clone itself: This same CDR3 is encoded by further DNA sequences in the sample. This chain connects TRBV27 to TRBJ1-5; 7 bases fit TRBD1. CDR3 length equals 13 residues. Germline CDR1 is MNHEY and CDR2 is SMNVEV (reference sequence). Trimming removed 5 bases from V and 7 bases from J; junction bases left unmatched: 5. CDR3 bases: TGTGCCAGCAGTCCCGACAGGGCCCAGCCCCAGCATTTT. Translating gives CASSPDRAQPQHF.

The gene calls are TRBV11-2 and TRBJ2-7; D gene unclear. V was clipped by 0 bases and J by 3 bases, with 6 bases between them. CDR3 length equals 13 residues. CDR1 and CDR2 (germline): SGHAT, FQNNGV. The CDR3 sequence is CASSLDSNYEQYF. CDR3 sequence (DNA): TGTGCCAGCAGCTTAGACAGCAACTACGAGCAGTACTTC.

J is TRBJ2-5 and V is TRBV10-3, with no clear D. V lost 0 bases to trimming and J lost 5 bases, with 10 bases between them. The CDR3 extends over 14 amino acids. Germline-derived CDR1 and CDR2 are ENHRY and SYGVKD. The CDR3: CAISESSVGETQYF. In DNA form, the CDR3 reads TGTGCCATCAGTGAGTCATCAGTGGGGGAGACCCAGTACTTC.

The rearrangement uses TRBV10-2 and TRBJ1-4; D is unclear. Germline CDR1 is WSHSY and CDR2 is SAAADI. This CDR3 contains 14 residues. Trimming removed 6 bases at V and 3 bases at J, with 11 bases between. The CDR3 DNA is TGCGCCAGCAGACCAGGATCAGCTAATGAAAAACTGTTTTTT. This sequence encodes CASRPGSANEKLFF.

This rearrangement joins TRBV5-1 to TRBJ1-1; D is unclear. The CDR3 loop spans 15 amino acids. In germline, CDR1 is SGHRS, CDR2 YFSETQ. V lost 0 bases and J lost 0, with 9 bases in between. The CDR3 DNA reads as TGCGCCAGCAGCTTGGCCGCAAGGGTGAACACTGAAGCTTTCTTT. Translating gives CASSLAARVNTEAFF.

This clone was seen just once. The rearrangement joins TRBV11-3 to TRBJ2-3; D gene ambiguous. The germline V gene has CDR1 SGHNT and CDR2 YENEEA. This CDR3 has 14 amino acids. Trimming pared 0 bases from V and 4 bases from J, leaving 8 bases between. This CDR3 reads CASSLDRSSDTQYF. CDR3 nucleotide sequence: TGTGCCAGCAGCTTAGATCGTTCATCAGATACGCAGTATTTT.

In this sample, this clone turned up once. The chain employs TRBV11-2 and TRBJ1-5; TRBD1 matches 9 bases. Unmatched junction bases numbered 4, after V lost 1 base and J lost 3 bases. This CDR3 region has 16 residues. Germline-derived CDR1 and CDR2 are SGHAT and FQNNGV. The DNA for the CDR3 is TGTGCCAGCAGCTTAGGGGGGACAGGGATCAATCAGCCCCAGCATTTT. Translation: CASSLGGTGINQPQHF.

The chain employs TRBV5-6 and TRBJ2-7, with D hard to call. Germline V gene data show CDR1 as SGHDT and CDR2 as YYEEEE. The V and J ends lost 0 bases and 3 bases respectively, with 13 bases between them. The CDR3 sequence is 15 residues long. The CDR3 here is CASSLGWPPLYEQYF. The CDR3 bases are TGTGCCAGCAGCTTGGGTTGGCCCCCCCTCTACGAGCAGTACTTC. Looking up the rest from reference TRBV5-6 and TRBJ2-7 gives the full variable domain: DAGVTQSPTHLIKTRGQQVTLRCSPKSGHDTVSWYQQALGQGPQFIFQYYEEEERQRGNFPDRFSGHQFPNYSSELNVNALLLGDSALYLCASSLGWPPLYEQYFGPGTRLTVT.

The chain has TRBV11-2 and TRBJ2-1; TRBD2 matches at 7 bases. Germline loops: CDR1 SGHAT, CDR2 FQNNGV. The CDR3 is 15 residues long. V lost 7 bases and J lost 1; bases outside the gene matches: 7. The CDR3 loop is CASTWRELSYNEQFF. The CDR3 region has the DNA TGTGCCAGCACCTGGCGGGAGCTTTCCTACAATGAGCAGTTCTTC. The entire variable domain, with the rest obtained from reference TRBV11-2 and TRBJ2-1, is as follows: EAGVAQSPRYKIIEKRQSVAFWCNPISGHATLYWYQQILGQGPKLLIQFQNNGVVDDSQLPKDRFSAERLKGVDSTLKIQPAKLEDSAVYLCASTWRELSYNEQFFGPGTRLTVL.

This chain links TRBV5-8 with TRBJ2-4, with D uncertain. Trimming pared 4 bases from V and 1 base from J, leaving 9 bases between. CDR1 is SGHTS, CDR2 YDEGEE, per germline. The CDR3 loop spans 14 amino acids. The CDR3 DNA reads TGTGCCAGCAGCATTGGCCCGGCCAAAAACATTCAGTACTTC. Protein product: CASSIGPAKNIQYF.

The chain uses TRBV6-5 and TRBJ1-2, with no clear D. V was cut by 2 bases and J by 8 bases, with 9 bases left in between. The CDR3 runs to 12 residues. The germline gives CDR1 MNHEY, CDR2 SVGAGI. CDR3 bases: TGTGCCAGCAGTTACATTAATGGCGGCTACACCTTC. Encoded protein: CASSYINGGYTF.

This chain connects TRBV5-5 to TRBJ1-5; no definite D call. The germline CDR1 and CDR2 sequences are SGHKS and YYEKEE (reference sequence). CDR3 length equals 15 residues. V was pared by 4 bases and J by 7 bases, with 18 bases between. This CDR3 is CASSRTPQEWQPQHF. The CDR3 bases are TGTGCCAGCAGCAGGACCCCTCAAGAGTGGCAGCCCCAGCATTTT. Variable domain in full (rest from reference TRBV5-5 and TRBJ1-5): DAGVTQSPTHLIKTRGQQVTLRCSPISGHKSVSWYQQVLGQGPQFIFQYYEKEERGRGNFPDRFSARQFPNYSSELNVNALLLGDSALYLCASSRTPQEWQPQHFGDGTRLSIL.

The CDR3 is CAWSQGGLWNSPLHF. CDR3 in DNA: TGTGCCTGGAGTCAGGGGGGCCTATGGAATTCACCCCTCCACTTT. The V and J genes are TRBV30 and TRBJ1-6, with 7 bases fitting TRBD1. Per germline, CDR1 GTSNPN and CDR2 SVGIG (reference sequence). V dropped 2 bases and J dropped 7; count of bases not matched to a gene: 8. The CDR3 has 15 amino acids.